Described below is a single T cell receptor (beta chain) sequence and its context. Its antigen remains unknown. Here immunoSEQ multiplex PCR was the method, and the copy in TCRdb shows in-frame clones only, minus some. This table holds 250,000 to 350,000 clones, roughly four fifths found once. The CDR3 contains 15 residues. In germline, CDR1 is SNHLY, CDR2 FYNNEI. Trimming cost V 5 bases and J 2 bases; bases outside gene matches: 7. The data were obtained in a study of cytotoxic CD8 clonotypes in ibrutinib-treated CLL. Findings and limits, study-wide: Clonality (at baseline) was higher than in age-matched healthy donors and tracked circulating CD8+ T-cell counts.

This sample comprised PBMCs, obtained at disease progression, from a patient treated with ibrutinib. This clonotype originated in a human donor with chronic lymphocytic leukemia. The V and J genes are TRBV2 and TRBJ1-1; 8 nucleotides match TRBD1. CDR3 bases: TGTGCCAGCAGTCTTCGACAGGGGTTTAACACTGAAGCTTTCTTT. It translates to CASSLRQGFNTEAFF.